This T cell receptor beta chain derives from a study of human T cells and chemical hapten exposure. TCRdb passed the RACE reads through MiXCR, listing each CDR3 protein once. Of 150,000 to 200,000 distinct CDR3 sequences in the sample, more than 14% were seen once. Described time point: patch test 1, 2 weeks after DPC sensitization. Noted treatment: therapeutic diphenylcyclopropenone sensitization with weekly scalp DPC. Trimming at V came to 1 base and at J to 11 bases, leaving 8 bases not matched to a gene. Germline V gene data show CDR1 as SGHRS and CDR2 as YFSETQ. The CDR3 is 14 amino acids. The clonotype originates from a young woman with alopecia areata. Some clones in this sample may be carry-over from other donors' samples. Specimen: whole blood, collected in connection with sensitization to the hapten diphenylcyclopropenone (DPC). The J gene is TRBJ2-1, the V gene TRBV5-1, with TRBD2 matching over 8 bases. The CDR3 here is CASSLREGWNKQFF. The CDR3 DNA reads TGCGCCAGCAGCTTGCGGGAGGGCTGGAATAAGCAGTTCTTC. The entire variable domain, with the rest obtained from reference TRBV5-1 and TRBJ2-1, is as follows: KAGVTQTPRYLIKTRGQQVTLSCSPISGHRSVSWYQQTPGQGLQFLFEYFSETQRNKGNFPGRFSGRQFSNSRSEMNVSTLELGDSALYLCASSLREGWNKQFFGPGTRLTVL.